This T cell receptor (beta chain) was captured by sequencing in a study of shared clonotypes between healthy human individuals. Method: immunoSEQ multiplex PCR; TCRdb's copy keeps in-frame clones and lacks some. In the table there are about 1.1 million clones, around three quarters of which are singletons. Notes on the study in general: Represented diversity, genetic and exposure-history alike, was limited by few donors.

Both subsets, CD45RA+ naive and CD45RA-negative memory, were split from the CD4+ cells. Concerning this clone itself: Its antigen is unknown.

This CDR3 contains 15 residues. CDR1 and CDR2 from the germline V gene are SGHTA and FQGTGA. J gave up 6 bases and V 5 bases, and 9 bases lay outside the gene matches. This receptor was obtained from a man in his late teens or twenties in good health. Some clones in this sample may be carry-over from other donors' samples. The chain employs TRBV7-3 and TRBJ2-3; 9 bases are a match to TRBD2. Sample: memory CD4+ T cells from PBMCs. Subset: CD45RA-negative fraction. CDR3 sequence: CASSRTSGSRDTQYF. The DNA of the CDR3 is TGTGCCAGCAGCCGCACTAGCGGGTCGAGGGATACGCAGTATTTT.